This T cell receptor (beta chain) was identified during a study of shared clonotypes between healthy human individuals. On the study more broadly: Donors, aged 18 to 49, were a couple of women and three men.

Using immunoSEQ multiplex PCR, the repertoire was profiled, and TCRdb retains in-frame clones only, with some absent. The top ten clones hold roughly 0.07% of a sample with 150,000 to 200,000 clones, approximately 92% of them seen once. Adult donors, all healthy and HIV-negative, had no recent acute infections or vaccinations. CDR1 SEHNR and CDR2 FQNEAQ come from the germline V gene (reference sequence). The CDR3 is 17 amino acids. With 1 base clipped from V and 1 base from J, the junction kept 8 bases outside the gene matches. The chain joins TRBV7-9 to TRBJ2-5, with 8 bases that match TRBD2. The origin of this receptor is a woman aged 25 to 39 in good health. Sequencing was performed on naive CD4+ T cells sorted from blood. This sample's subset: CD45RA+ positively selected. The CDR3 protein is CASSLVWQRESQETQYF. CDR3 nucleotide sequence: TGTGCCAGCAGCTTAGTGTGGCAGCGGGAGTCCCAAGAGACCCAGTACTTC. Variable domain in full (rest from reference TRBV7-9 and TRBJ2-5): DTGVSQNPRHKITKRGQNVTFRCDPISEHNRLYWYRQTLGQGPEFLTYFQNEAQLEKSRLLSDRFSAERPKGSFSTLEIQRTEQGDSAMYLCASSLVWQRESQETQYFGPGTRLLVL.